A single sample is the source of the 16 T cell receptor beta chains below, sequenced in a study of blood T cell repertoires in COVID-19. Profiling relied on immunoSEQ multiplex PCR, and the TCRdb table lists in-frame clones only, not all of them. The sample has about 160,000 clones, 70% to 90% seen once; the top ten hold 5.5% to 8%. Source material: peripheral blood. These receptor sequences come from an elderly man with COVID-19, enrolled during active disease.

This clone is a singleton in its sample. The rearrangement uses TRBV28 and TRBJ1-5; 9 bases agree with TRBD1. CDR1 and CDR2 from the germline V gene are MDHEN and SYDVKM. V lost 4 bases, J lost 1 base, and 5 bases stayed unmatched. The CDR3 consists of 16 residues. This CDR3 reads CASSSPGQGSNQPQHF. In DNA, the CDR3 is TGTGCCAGCAGTTCCCCGGGACAGGGAAGCAATCAGCCCCAGCATTTT. Full variable domain (rest looked up from reference TRBV28 and TRBJ1-5): DVKVTQSSRYLVKRTGEKVFLECVQDMDHENMFWYRQDPGLGLRLIYFSYDVKMKEKGDIPEGYSVSREKKERFSLILESASTNQTSMYLCASSSPGQGSNQPQHFGDGTRLSIL.

V and J are TRBV5-1 and TRBJ2-7; tentative D call: TRBD1 (7 bases). The CDR3 covers 13 residues. CDR1 is SGHRS and CDR2 is YFSETQ in the germline V gene. V was trimmed by 4 bases and J by 9 bases, leaving 17 bases between them. The CDR3 is CASSTAPQGGQYF. CDR3 in DNA: TGCGCCAGCAGCACCGCACCTCAGGGGGGGCAGTACTTC.

CDR3 nucleotide sequence: TGTGCCAGCAGTGAAGTCGACAGGGGTCCTAATGAAAAACTGTTTTTT. It is translated as CASSEVDRGPNEKLFF. The chain couples TRBV6-1 to TRBJ1-4, with TRBD1 matching over 8 bases. There are 16 residues in the CDR3. Germline V CDR1 and CDR2: MNHNS, SASEGT. Unmatched junction bases numbered 4, after V lost 1 base and J lost 3 bases.

The J gene is TRBJ1-6, the V gene TRBV5-1; D might be TRBD1 (6 bases). Trimming removed 4 bases from V and 5 bases from J, with 10 bases in between. The germline gives CDR1 SGHRS, CDR2 YFSETQ. The CDR3 sequence is 14 residues long. The CDR3 here is CASSEDRDNSPLHF. The DNA of the CDR3 is TGCGCCAGCAGCGAGGACAGAGATAATTCACCCCTCCACTTT.

The chain is built from TRBV5-1 and TRBJ2-1; 9 bases agree with TRBD2. CDR3 size: 18 residues. Germline V CDR1 and CDR2: SGHRS, YFSETQ. Unmatched junction bases numbered 7, after V lost 0 bases and J lost 0 bases. CDR3 DNA sequence: TGCGCCAGCAGCTTGGGCCTAGCGGGATTGAGCTCCTACAATGAGCAGTTCTTC. This sequence encodes CASSLGLAGLSSYNEQFF.

The genes are TRBV3-1 (or the pseudogene TRBV3-2) and TRBJ1-1; no reliable D call. CDR3 length: 13 residues. Trimming cost V 4 bases and J 4 bases, with 10 bases left between them. The V gene's germline CDR1 is LGHDT and CDR2 YNNKEL (reference sequence). CDR3 DNA sequence: TGTGCCAGCAGCCGGGAGGGTGGCACTGAAGCTTTCTTT. This translates into CASSREGGTEAFF.

The rearrangement links TRBV5-4 to TRBJ2-1; TRBD2 matches 14 bases. Germline lookup yields CDR1 SGHNT and CDR2 YYREEE (reference sequence). This CDR3 region has 17 residues. J gave up 7 bases and V 3 bases, and 9 bases lay outside the gene matches. CDR3 DNA: TGTGCCAGCAGCTCGATGGGACTAGCGGGGGTTCGAAATGAGCAGTTCTTC. The encoded protein is CASSSMGLAGVRNEQFF.

The chain employs TRBV10-2 and TRBJ1-5, with D possibly matching TRBD1 (5 bases). Germline lookup yields CDR1 WSHSY and CDR2 SAAADI. CDR3 length equals 14 residues. V dropped 1 base and J dropped 5 bases, with 9 bases sitting between them. This CDR3 reads CASSEWGGDQPQHF. DNA for the CDR3: TGCGCCAGCAGTGAGTGGGGCGGCGATCAGCCCCAGCATTTT.

The chain recombines TRBV19 with TRBJ1-1; 11 bases agree with TRBD1. The CDR3 sequence is 17 residues long. Germline V gene lookup returns CDR1 LNHDA and CDR2 SQIVND (reference sequence). After removal of 5 bases from V and 4 bases from J, the junction contained 12 bases not matched to a gene. DNA of the CDR3: TGTGCCAGTAGTCCCACCCGGGACAGGGGGTATGGCACTGAAGCTTTCTTT. This codes for CASSPTRDRGYGTEAFF. Full variable domain (rest looked up from reference TRBV19 and TRBJ1-1): DGGITQSPKYLFRKEGQNVTLSCEQNLNHDAMYWYRQDPGQGLRLIYYSQIVNDFQKGDIAEGYSVSREKKESFPLTVTSAQKNPTAFYLCASSPTRDRGYGTEAFFGQGTRLTVV.

The rearrangement joins TRBV2 to TRBJ1-1; D not resolved. V was shortened by 7 bases and J by 6 bases, with 21 bases between the two germline ends. Per germline, CDR1 SNHLY and CDR2 FYNNEI. This CDR3 contains 15 residues. CDR3 residues: CASKERGIPRAEAFF. CDR3 DNA sequence: TGTGCCAGCAAGGAAAGAGGGATCCCGAGGGCTGAAGCTTTCTTT.

The table lists this clone with a few counts. The chain has TRBV12-3 or TRBV12-4 and TRBJ2-5, with D possibly being TRBD2 (5 bases). The CDR3 spans 12 residues. Trimming stripped 7 bases from V and 5 bases from J, with 11 bases between. CDR3 loop: CASMNPGETQYF. The CDR3 DNA reads TGTGCCAGCATGAACCCGGGGGAGACCCAGTACTTC.

The CDR3 DNA sequence: TGTGCCAGCAGGGACAGGGCTGAAAAACTGTTTTTT. Its protein is CASRDRAEKLFF. The rearrangement uses TRBV27 and TRBJ1-4; 8 bases fit TRBD1. From germline, CDR1 is MNHEY and CDR2 SMNVEV (reference sequence). The length of the CDR3 is 12 residues. The ends lost 6 bases at V and 7 bases at J; junction bases unmatched: 1.

The chain has TRBV5-1 and TRBJ1-1; a possible D gene is TRBD1 (5 bases). The germline CDR1 and CDR2 sequences are SGHRS and YFSETQ. Trimming took off 0 bases at V and 1 base at J, with 10 bases between the two ends. The CDR3 has 15 amino acids. The CDR3 region is CASSLGVGANTEAFF. Written as DNA, the CDR3 is TGCGCCAGCAGCTTGGGGGTTGGGGCGAACACTGAAGCTTTCTTT.

The chain couples TRBV29-1 to TRBJ2-2, with D possibly TRBD2 on 6 matching bases. Germline CDR1 reads SQVTM; CDR2 reads ANQGSEA. The V and J ends lost 4 bases and 0 bases respectively, with 9 bases between them. The CDR3 runs 14 residues. CDR3 region: CSVVGSPNTGELFF. In nucleotides, the CDR3 is TGCAGCGTTGTCGGGAGTCCGAACACCGGGGAGCTGTTTTTT.

This clone was observed a few times. The chain is built from TRBV6-5 and TRBJ1-3, with 8 bases that match TRBD1. Trimming took 7 bases from V and 4 from J; bases not matched to a gene: 6. This CDR3 has 14 amino acids. Germline CDR1 MNHEY, CDR2 SVGAGI. The chain's CDR3 is CASISRGRGNTIYF. CDR3 DNA sequence: TGTGCCAGCATCAGCAGGGGGCGCGGAAACACCATATATTTT.

V gene TRBV5-1 combines with J gene TRBJ1-2, with 8 bases identical to TRBD1. Germline-derived CDR1 and CDR2 are SGHRS and YFSETQ. Trimming removed 5 bases from V and 5 bases from J; junction bases left unmatched: 8. CDR3 length equals 14 residues. CDR3 sequence (DNA): TGCGCCAGCAGTCCGGGACAGGTACATTATGGCTACACCTTC. Translation: CASSPGQVHYGYTF.